This T cell receptor beta chain is from a study of OX40 agonist ivuxolimab in advanced cancers. The CDR3 consists of 20 residues. Trimming cost V 4 bases and J 11 bases, with 36 bases left between them. Germline loops: CDR1 MGHRA, CDR2 YSYEKL. This clone was counted a single time. The data were produced by immunoSEQ multiplex PCR, yet TCRdb's version contains in-frame clones alone and is incomplete. The profile shows about 40,000 clones, roughly 78% of them singletons. The specimen was CD4+ or CD8+ T cells sorted from blood, collected in a trial of the OX40 agonist ivuxolimab. The clonotype was recovered from an adult with an advanced solid tumor such as melanoma, head and neck, liver or kidney cancer. The V call is TRBV4-1, the J call TRBJ1-5; a weak D match, TRBD1 (6 bases). This chain's CDR3 is CASSPTGKPPQGGGRFTQHF. For the CDR3, the DNA is TGCGCCAGCAGCCCCACTGGGAAGCCACCACAGGGTGGGGGCCGTTTTACCCAGCATTTT.